Listed below are T cell receptor beta chains from one sample, sequenced in a study of neurological immune-mediated disorders. A single record per CDR3 protein comes from TCRdb applying MiXCR to the 5' RACE reads. The table records 55,000 to 70,000 distinct CDR3 sequences, about 10% of them present only once. Sequenced: PBMCs. These receptors originate from a man aged 60 to 75 in good health. CDR3s include the opening cysteine and the closing phenylalanine or tryptophan. A D gene is named only where the DNA matches it firmly. Size is stated for part of the rows, as once, few or many counts, or as a class when the clone is expanded.

d_gene	abundance	v_gene	j_gene	CDR3nt	CDR3aa
NA	many	TRBV4-3	TRBJ1-2	TGCGCCAGCAGCCAAGATAACGCGGGGCTGAATGGCTACACCTTC	CASSQDNAGLNGYTF
TRBD1	many	TRBV18	TRBJ2-6	TGTGCCAGCTCACCGCGACAGGGGCATAGCTCTGGGGCCAACGTCCTGACTTTC	CASSPRQGHSSGANVLTF
TRBD1	many	TRBV20-1	TRBJ1-4	TGCAGTGCTAGAGATCGGACGACAGGGACTAATGAAAAACTGTTTTTT	CSARDRTTGTNEKLFF
TRBD1	many	TRBV5-1	TRBJ1-5	TGCGCCAGCCACCCCCGACAGGGAAACAATCAGCCCCAGCATTTT	CASHPRQGNNQPQHF
NA	many	TRBV20-1	TRBJ1-3	TGCAGTGCCGCTCGGACGTGGAGCTCTGGAAACACCATATATTTT	CSAARTWSSGNTIYF
NA	many	TRBV7-9	TRBJ1-5	TGTGCCAGCAGCTTGTGGGTCCGGGGGGCGAGACAGCCCCAGCATTTT	CASSLWVRGARQPQHF
NA	NA	TRBV21-1	TRBJ2-2	TGTGCCAGCATCGTTGGTACAGGGGAGGGCGGGGAGCTGTTTTTT	CASIVGTGEGGELFF
TRBD2	many	TRBV10-3	TRBJ2-3	TGTGTCATCAGTGCCGGGGGGTTGTTAGATACGCAGTATTTT	CVISAGGLLDTQYF
TRBD1	once	TRBV5-1	TRBJ2-7	TGCGCCAGCAGCCCTCGGGACAGTATCCACGAGCAGTACTTC	CASSPRDSIHEQYF
NA	few	TRBV5-3	TRBJ1-5	TGTGCCAGACTCGCTTCGGGGATTCCGAATCAGCCCCAGCATTTT	CARLASGIPNQPQHF
NA	many	TRBV6-5	TRBJ2-3	TGTGCCAGCAGTCCAATGGACAGTTCTTCAGATACGCAGTATTTT	CASSPMDSSSDTQYF
TRBD2	many	TRBV5-6	TRBJ2-3	TGTGCCAGCAGCACCGGACTAGTTCCAGATACGCAGTATTTT	CASSTGLVPDTQYF
NA	many	TRBV4-2	TRBJ2-7	TGTGCCAGCAGCCAAGACATCCGCTCCTACGAGCAGTACTTC	CASSQDIRSYEQYF
NA	many	TRBV20-1	TRBJ2-3	TGCAGTGGGGGGCAGACTATCACAGATACGCAGTATTTT	CSGGQTITDTQYF
TRBD1	many	TRBV27	TRBJ1-6	TGTGCCAGCAGCCCAAATTGGGACAGGGTTAGTTCACCCCTCCACTTT	CASSPNWDRVSSPLHF
NA	many	TRBV9	TRBJ2-1	TGTGCCAGCAGCGCTCAGCTCCAAGGGGGGACAGACAATGAGCAGTTCTTC	CASSAQLQGGTDNEQFF
TRBD1	NA	TRBV19	TRBJ1-5	TGTGCCAGTAGTGTCCTAGGACAGGGGAACAATCAGCCCCAGCATTTT	CASSVLGQGNNQPQHF
TRBD1	many	TRBV5-1	TRBJ2-7	TGCGCCAGCAGCCCCGGGACAGGGTTCTACGAGCAGTACTTC	CASSPGTGFYEQYF
NA	few	TRBV30	TRBJ2-1	TGTGCCTGGAGTACAGCCTTGGGGCAGTTCTTC	CAWSTALGQFF
NA	many	TRBV12-3/TRBV12-4	TRBJ2-7	TGTGCCAGCACCCGCCCAGGACAGACCTACGAGCAGTACTTC	CASTRPGQTYEQYF
TRBD2	NA	TRBV18	TRBJ2-4	TGTGCCGGCTCACCACCGGGAGGGGCGGACGCCAAAAACATTCAGTACTTC	CAGSPPGGADAKNIQYF
NA	many	TRBV27	TRBJ2-5	TGTGCCACCAAGACAGACCAAGAGACCCAGTACTTC	CATKTDQETQYF
TRBD1	many	TRBV14	TRBJ2-5	TGTGCCAGCAGCCAAGATCGACAGGGCCAAGAGACCCAGTACTTC	CASSQDRQGQETQYF
NA	many	TRBV7-2	TRBJ1-2	TGTGCCAGCAGCTTCCGCCAGGGTGGCTACACCTTC	CASSFRQGGYTF
NA	many	TRBV6-2/TRBV6-3	TRBJ1-1	TGTGCCAGCAGCCCGAGGCACAGGGTGACTGAAGCTTTCTTT	CASSPRHRVTEAFF
TRBD1	many	TRBV6-6	TRBJ2-5	TGTGCCAGCAGAACGGGACAGGGGGTCGGAGAGACCCAGTACTTC	CASRTGQGVGETQYF
TRBD1	many	TRBV5-6	TRBJ2-1	TGTGCCAGCAGCTTCGGACAGGGACGGGAGCAGTTCTTC	CASSFGQGREQFF
NA	many	TRBV3-1	TRBJ1-5	TGTGCCAGCAGCCGTCGTGACAATCAGCCCCAGCATTTT	CASSRRDNQPQHF
NA	many	TRBV7-2	TRBJ2-3	TGTGCCAGCAGCTTAACCTCCACCGGGGATACGCAGTATTTT	CASSLTSTGDTQYF
NA	many	TRBV29-1	TRBJ1-2	TGCAGCTCCTCCTCCCTGGCGGGGACCCTCTTGGGCTACACCTTC	CSSSSLAGTLLGYTF
TRBD2	NA	TRBV10-3	TRBJ2-1	TGTGCCATCAAGCTCGGGACTAGCGGGAGGGTGGATGAGCAGTTCTTC	CAIKLGTSGRVDEQFF
NA	many	TRBV5-1	TRBJ2-7	TGCGCCAGCAGCCCCCCAGGGGGGGGGGACGAGCAGTACTTC	CASSPPGGGDEQYF
NA	many	TRBV28	TRBJ1-6	TGTGCCAGCATAGGATCCGGGTCACCCCTCCACTTT	CASIGSGSPLHF
NA	many	TRBV7-2	TRBJ1-4	TGTGCCAGCAGCTCAAAGGGGATTTCAAGTGAAAAACTGTTTTTT	CASSSKGISSEKLFF
TRBD1	many	TRBV20-1	TRBJ1-2	TGCAGTGCGACCGCCCCGGGGAGGGGGCTTAACTATGGCTACACCTTC	CSATAPGRGLNYGYTF
NA	few	TRBV6-2/TRBV6-3	TRBJ1-2	TGTGCCAGCAGTTACATTGGGACGGATGGCTACACCTTC	CASSYIGTDGYTF
NA	many	TRBV5-1	TRBJ2-3	TGCGCCAGCAGCCTGGGGACCCCCCGAACTGCGCAGTATTTT	CASSLGTPRTAQYF
NA	many	TRBV15	TRBJ2-1	TGTGCCACCAGCAGAGATGGCGGTCGGCAGGGCGGTGAGCAGTTCTTC	CATSRDGGRQGGEQFF
NA	many	TRBV7-2	TRBJ1-3	TGTGCCAGCAGCTTCGCAGTTACCTCTGGAAACACCATATATTTT	CASSFAVTSGNTIYF
NA	many	TRBV12-3/TRBV12-4	TRBJ2-5	TGTGCCAGCAGTCCCCCCCGGGGAGTGAGGCAAGAGACCCAGTACTTC	CASSPPRGVRQETQYF
NA	many	TRBV3-1	TRBJ2-6	TGTGCCAGCAGCCCCCGAGGGGCCAACGTCCTGACTTTC	CASSPRGANVLTF
TRBD2	once	TRBV18	TRBJ2-5	TGTGCCAGCACCCTACAGGACGGGGGGGAGACCCAGTACTTC	CASTLQDGGETQYF
NA	NA	TRBV6-5	TRBJ2-2	TGTGCCAGCAGTTACGGTCTGAACACCGGGGAGCTGTTTTTT	CASSYGLNTGELFF
NA	many	TRBV7-2	TRBJ1-6	TGTGCCAGCAGCCCCCCCGGGGCCTGGGGGAATTCACCCCTCCACTTT	CASSPPGAWGNSPLHF
TRBD1	many	TRBV27	TRBJ1-2	TGTGCCAGCAGTTTATCCCCGGACAGGCCCTATGGCTACACCTTC	CASSLSPDRPYGYTF
NA	many	TRBV2	TRBJ1-3	TGTGCCAGCAGTGAGGGCCCGCGTTCTGGAAACACCATATATTTT	CASSEGPRSGNTIYF
TRBD2	many	TRBV6-2/TRBV6-3	TRBJ2-4	TGTGCCTCACGACCCGGGGGGGAAGCCAAAAACATTCAGTACTTC	CASRPGGEAKNIQYF
NA	many	TRBV5-1	TRBJ2-2	TGCGCCAGCAGCTTGGCCATGAACACCGGGGAGCTGTTTTTT	CASSLAMNTGELFF
NA	many	TRBV29-1	TRBJ2-7	TGCAGCGTTGGGCAGGGAAGAGCTGAGCAGTACTTC	CSVGQGRAEQYF
NA	NA	TRBV28	TRBJ1-5	TGTGCCAGCAGTTCCCCAGGGGAGCAGCCCCAGCATTTT	CASSSPGEQPQHF
TRBD2	many	TRBV6-1	TRBJ2-1	TGTGTCAGCAGATCCGGGACTAGCGTTAACAATGAGCAGTTCTTC	CVSRSGTSVNNEQFF
TRBD1	many	TRBV20-1	TRBJ1-1	TGCAGTGCAGGGACAGGGGGCTACTTCTCTGAAGCTTTCTTT	CSAGTGGYFSEAFF
TRBD1	many	TRBV18	TRBJ1-1	TGTGCCAGCTCACCCGGGACAGACACTGAAGCTTTCTTT	CASSPGTDTEAFF
NA	many	TRBV4-3	TRBJ1-1	TGCGCCAGCAGCCAAGATACCGGGGAGACTGAAGCTTTCTTT	CASSQDTGETEAFF
TRBD2	many	TRBV5-6	TRBJ2-2	TGTGCCAGCAGCCAACCTAGCGGGCCTAACACCGGGGAGCTGTTTTTT	CASSQPSGPNTGELFF